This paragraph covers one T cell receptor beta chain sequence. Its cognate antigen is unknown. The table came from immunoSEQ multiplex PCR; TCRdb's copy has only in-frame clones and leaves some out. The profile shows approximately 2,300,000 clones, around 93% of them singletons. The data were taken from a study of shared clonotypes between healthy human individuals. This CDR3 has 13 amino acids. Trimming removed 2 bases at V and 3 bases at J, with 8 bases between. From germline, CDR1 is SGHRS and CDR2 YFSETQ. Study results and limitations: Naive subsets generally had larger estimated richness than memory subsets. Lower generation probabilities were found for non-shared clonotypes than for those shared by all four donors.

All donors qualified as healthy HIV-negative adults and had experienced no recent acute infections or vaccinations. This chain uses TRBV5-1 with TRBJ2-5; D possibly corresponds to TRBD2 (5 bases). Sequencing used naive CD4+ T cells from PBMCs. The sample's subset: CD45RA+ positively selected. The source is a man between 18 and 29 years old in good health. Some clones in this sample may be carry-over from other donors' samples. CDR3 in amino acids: CASSFWEKETQYF. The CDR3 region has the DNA TGCGCCAGCAGCTTTTGGGAGAAAGAGACCCAGTACTTC.